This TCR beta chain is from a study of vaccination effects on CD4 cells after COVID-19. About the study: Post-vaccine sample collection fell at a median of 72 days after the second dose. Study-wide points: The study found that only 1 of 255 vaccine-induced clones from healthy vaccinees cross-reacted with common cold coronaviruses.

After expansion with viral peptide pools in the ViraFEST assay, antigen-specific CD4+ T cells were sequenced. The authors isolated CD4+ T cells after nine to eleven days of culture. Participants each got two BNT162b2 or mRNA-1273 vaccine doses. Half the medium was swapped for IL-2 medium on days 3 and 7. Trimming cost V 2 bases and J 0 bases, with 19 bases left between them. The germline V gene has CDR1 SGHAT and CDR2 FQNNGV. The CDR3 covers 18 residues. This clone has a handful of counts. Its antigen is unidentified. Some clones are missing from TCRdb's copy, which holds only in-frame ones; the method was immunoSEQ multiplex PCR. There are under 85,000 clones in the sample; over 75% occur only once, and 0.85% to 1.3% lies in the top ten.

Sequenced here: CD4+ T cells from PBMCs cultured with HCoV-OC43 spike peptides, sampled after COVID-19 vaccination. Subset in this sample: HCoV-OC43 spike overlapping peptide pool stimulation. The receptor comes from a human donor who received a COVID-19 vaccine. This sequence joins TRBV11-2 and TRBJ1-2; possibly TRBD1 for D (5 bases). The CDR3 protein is CASSLTGFGKAANYGYTF. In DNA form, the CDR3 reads TGTGCCAGCAGCTTAACAGGTTTCGGGAAAGCAGCTAACTATGGCTACACCTTC.